This TCR beta chain originates from a study of blood T cells in healthy people across ages. Study-level information: About one barcoded beta molecule per two T cells was captured by template switching.

On this clonotype: What it binds is not known.

Germline V CDR1 and CDR2: MNHNY, SVGAGI (reference sequence). Trimming took 6 bases from V and 5 from J; bases not matched to a gene: 14. The CDR3 extends over 17 amino acids. The study drew donors from healthy Caucasian individuals in Russia aged about 6 to 95. Next came a second PCR, run for about 6 to 12 cycles, which used a sample-barcoded 5' primer along with a J-beta primer mix. TCRdb redid the calling of the 5' RACE reads with MiXCR, one entry per CDR3 protein. The sample includes 800,000 to 950,000 distinct CDR3 sequences, roughly 52% of them seen just once. The study, taken as a whole, reports: The study found TCR beta diversity correlated strongly with naive T cell percentage.

This sequence was found in a man in his thirties or forties in good health. The rearrangement links TRBV6-6 to TRBJ2-1; 9 nucleotides line up with TRBD2. Material: blood. The CDR3 is CASSPPSGRRHNNEQFF. The CDR3 coding sequence is TGTGCCAGCAGCCCTCCGAGCGGGAGGAGGCACAACAATGAGCAGTTCTTC.